This T cell receptor (beta chain) was identified in a study of identical twins. TCRdb independently ran MiXCR on the 5' RACE reads; one entry per CDR3 protein. The table lists a few hundred thousand distinct CDR3 sequences, approximately 24% of them singletons. General study results and limits: Abundant beta clonotypes from cord blood bore fewer insertions; memory repertoires lacked this pattern.

About this clonotype itself: Its antigen is undetermined.

Everyone who donated was a healthy Caucasian. With 4 bases removed from V and 4 bases from J, the gap between germline ends came to 13 bases. The CDR3 loop spans 14 amino acids. Germline V gene lookup returns CDR1 SQVTM and CDR2 ANQGSEA. These data were likewise used in another study, on T cells expressing NK-cell markers. That publication notes: In sorted CD3+CD56+NKG2C+, CD3+CD56+NKG2C- and CD3+CD56-NKG2C+ T cells, TCR beta repertoires were obtained.

The source is a woman younger than 35 in good health. V usage is TRBV29-1 and J usage is TRBJ2-2; D might be TRBD2 (5 bases). Specimen: CD4+ T cells sorted from blood. In DNA form, the CDR3 reads TGCAGCGTTGTAAGCGGCTTGGTCACCGGGGAGCTGTTTTTT. Translated, it gives CSVVSGLVTGELFF.